Listed below are T cell receptor beta chains from one sample, sequenced in a study of T cells in localized non-small cell lung cancer. Some clones are missing from TCRdb's copy, which holds only in-frame ones; the method was immunoSEQ multiplex PCR. Among approximately 89,000 clones listed, around 82% were seen once. Specimen: PBMCs, collected before any cancer treatment. The receptors come from a man between 35 and 75 years old with stage II squamous cell lung carcinoma. Both conserved end residues are part of each CDR3. The D gene is left open where the match is weak. Size values are once, few and many counts, or a class for expanded clones, and some rows have none.

-,TRBJ2-7,TRBD1,TRBV30,TGTGCCTGGAGTGTAGGGACAGGGGCCTACGAGCAGTACTTC,CAWSVGTGAYEQYF
-,TRBJ2-7,-,TRBV18,TGTGCCAGCTCACGAACGGCATCGGGGTATTCCTACGAGCAGTACTTC,CASSRTASGYSYEQYF
-,TRBJ1-1,-,TRBV11-2,TGTGCCAGCAGCTTGAACGGGAACACTGAAGCTTTCTTT,CASSLNGNTEAFF
-,TRBJ2-7,TRBD1,TRBV5-6,TGTGCCAGCAGTTCCCTATGGGACAGCGGCTTCTACGAGCAGTACTTC,CASSSLWDSGFYEQYF
-,TRBJ1-2,-,TRBV29-1,TGCAGCGTTGAAAGTCGGGGTTTAGACTATGGCTACACCTTC,CSVESRGLDYGYTF
-,TRBJ1-1,-,TRBV6-1,TGTGCCAGCATTTTACCAGGGGTCATGAACACTGAAGCTTTCTTT,CASILPGVMNTEAFF
-,TRBJ1-4,-,TRBV19,TGTGCCAGTAGGAAGCGAACCCGGGATGAAAAACTGTTTTTT,CASRKRTRDEKLFF
-,TRBJ1-1,-,TRBV19,TGTGCCAGTAGTGCTGGAACCTTGACTGAAGCTTTCTTT,CASSAGTLTEAFF
-,TRBJ2-6,-,TRBV4-1,TGCGCCAGCAGCCAAGATTGGTACTCTGGGGCCAACGTCCTGACTTTC,CASSQDWYSGANVLTF
-,TRBJ2-1,-,TRBV15,TGTGCCACCAGCAGAGATTTCCGGGTGAATGAGCAGTTCTTC,CATSRDFRVNEQFF
once,TRBJ2-1,-,TRBV11-3,TGTGCCAGCAGCTTAGGGCAGGGAAGTATGGATGAGCAGTTCTTC,CASSLGQGSMDEQFF
-,TRBJ1-5,-,TRBV28,TGTGCCAGCAGTTCGGGTGGGGAGCGGGCCCAGCATTTT,CASSSGGERAQHF
-,TRBJ2-5,TRBD1,TRBV2,TGTGCCAGCAGGGGGGACAGGGGAAGACAAGAGACCCAGTACTTC,CASRGDRGRQETQYF
-,TRBJ2-5,TRBD1,TRBV27,TGTGCCAGCGCTGACAGGGGGCGGGAGACCCAGTACTTC,CASADRGRETQYF
-,TRBJ2-7,-,TRBV2,TGTGCCAGCAGTCGACAACCAGGGGTTTACGAGCAGTACTTC,CASSRQPGVYEQYF